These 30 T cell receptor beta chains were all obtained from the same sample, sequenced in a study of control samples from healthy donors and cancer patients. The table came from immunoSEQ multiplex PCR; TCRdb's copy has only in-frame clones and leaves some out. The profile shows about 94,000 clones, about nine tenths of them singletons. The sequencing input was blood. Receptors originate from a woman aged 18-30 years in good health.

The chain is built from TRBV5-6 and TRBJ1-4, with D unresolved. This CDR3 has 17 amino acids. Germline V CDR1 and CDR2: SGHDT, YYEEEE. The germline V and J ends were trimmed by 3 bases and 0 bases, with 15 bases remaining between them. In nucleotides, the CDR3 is TGTGCCAGCAGCTCCCGGAGGTTAGCGGCAACTAATGAAAAACTGTTTTTT. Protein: CASSSRRLAATNEKLFF.

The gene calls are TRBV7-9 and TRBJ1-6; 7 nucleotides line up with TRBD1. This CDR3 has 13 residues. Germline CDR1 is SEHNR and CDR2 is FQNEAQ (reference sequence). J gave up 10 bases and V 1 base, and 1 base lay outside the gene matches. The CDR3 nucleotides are TGTGCCAGCAGCTTAGACAGGGGCTCACCCCTCCACTTT. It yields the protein CASSLDRGSPLHF. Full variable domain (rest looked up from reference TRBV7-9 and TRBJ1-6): DTGVSQNPRHKITKRGQNVTFRCDPISEHNRLYWYRQTLGQGPEFLTYFQNEAQLEKSRLLSDRFSAERPKGSFSTLEIQRTEQGDSAMYLCASSLDRGSPLHFGNGTRLTVT.

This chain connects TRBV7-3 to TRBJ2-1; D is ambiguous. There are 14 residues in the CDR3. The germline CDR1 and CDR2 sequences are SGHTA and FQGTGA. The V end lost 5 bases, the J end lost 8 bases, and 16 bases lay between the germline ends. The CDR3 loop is CASSLNLARDEQFF. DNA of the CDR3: TGTGCCAGCAGCCTGAATTTAGCTAGGGATGAGCAGTTCTTC.

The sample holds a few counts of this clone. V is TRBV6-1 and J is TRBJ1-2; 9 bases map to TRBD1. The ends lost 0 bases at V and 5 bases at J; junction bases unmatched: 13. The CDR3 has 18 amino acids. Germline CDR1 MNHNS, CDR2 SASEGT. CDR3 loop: CASSEARGTGTEGYGYTF. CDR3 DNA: TGTGCCAGCAGTGAAGCGAGGGGGACAGGGACAGAGGGGTATGGCTACACCTTC.

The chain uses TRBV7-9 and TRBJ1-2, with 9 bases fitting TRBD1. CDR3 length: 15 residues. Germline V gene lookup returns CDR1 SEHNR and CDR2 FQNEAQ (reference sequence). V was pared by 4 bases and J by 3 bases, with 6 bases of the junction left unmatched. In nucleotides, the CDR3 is TGTGCCAGCAGCTCGACGGACAGGGGCGACTATGGCTACACCTTC. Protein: CASSSTDRGDYGYTF.

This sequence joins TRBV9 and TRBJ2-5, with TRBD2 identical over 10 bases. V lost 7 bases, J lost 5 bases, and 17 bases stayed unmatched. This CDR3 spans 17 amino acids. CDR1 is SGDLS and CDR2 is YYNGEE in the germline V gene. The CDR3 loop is CASGDPGLASTPETQYF. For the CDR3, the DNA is TGTGCCAGCGGGGACCCGGGACTAGCGTCCACTCCGGAGACCCAGTACTTC.

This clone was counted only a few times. This CDR3 reads CASSGTGVEQYF. The CDR3 bases are TGTGCCAGCAGCGGGACAGGGGTTGAGCAGTACTTC. The chain has TRBV12-3 or TRBV12-4 and TRBJ2-7; TRBD1 agrees at 10 bases. V lost 6 bases to trimming and J lost 7 bases; unmatched junction nucleotides: 3. The CDR3 sequence is 12 residues long.

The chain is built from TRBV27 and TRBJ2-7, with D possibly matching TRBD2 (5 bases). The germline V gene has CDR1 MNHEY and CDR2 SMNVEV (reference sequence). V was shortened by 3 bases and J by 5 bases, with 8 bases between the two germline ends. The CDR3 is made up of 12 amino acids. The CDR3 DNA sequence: TGTGCCAGCAGTTTGAGCGGTGACGAGCAGTACTTC. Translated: CASSLSGDEQYF.

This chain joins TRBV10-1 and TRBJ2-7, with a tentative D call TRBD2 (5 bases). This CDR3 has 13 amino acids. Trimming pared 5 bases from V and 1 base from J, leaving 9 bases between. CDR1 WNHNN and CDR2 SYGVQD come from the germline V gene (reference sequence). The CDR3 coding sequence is TGCGCCAGCAGTATGACGGGATCCTACGAGCAGTACTTC. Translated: CASSMTGSYEQYF.

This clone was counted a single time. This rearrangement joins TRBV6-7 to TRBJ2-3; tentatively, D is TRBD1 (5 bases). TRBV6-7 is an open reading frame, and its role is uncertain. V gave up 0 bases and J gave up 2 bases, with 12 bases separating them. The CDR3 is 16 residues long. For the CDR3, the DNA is TGTGCCAGCAGTTACTCGGCCAGGACACACACAGATACGCAGTATTTT. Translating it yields CASSYSARTHTDTQYF.

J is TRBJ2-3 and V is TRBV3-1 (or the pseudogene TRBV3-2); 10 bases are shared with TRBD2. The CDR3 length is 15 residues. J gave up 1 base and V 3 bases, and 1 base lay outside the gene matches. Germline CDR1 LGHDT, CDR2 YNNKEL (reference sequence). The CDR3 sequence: CASSQGTSGTDTQYF. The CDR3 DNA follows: TGTGCCAGCAGCCAGGGGACTAGCGGCACAGATACGCAGTATTTT.

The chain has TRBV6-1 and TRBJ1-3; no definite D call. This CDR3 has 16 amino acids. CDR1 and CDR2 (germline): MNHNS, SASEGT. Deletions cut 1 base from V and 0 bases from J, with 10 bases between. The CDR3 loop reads CASSEGRVPSGNTIYF. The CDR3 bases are TGTGCCAGCAGTGAAGGAAGGGTTCCCTCTGGAAACACCATATATTTT.

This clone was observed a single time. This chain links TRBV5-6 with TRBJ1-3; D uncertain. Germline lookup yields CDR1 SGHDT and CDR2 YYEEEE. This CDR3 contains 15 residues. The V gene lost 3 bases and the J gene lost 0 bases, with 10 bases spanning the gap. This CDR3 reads CASSSDPVSGNTIYF. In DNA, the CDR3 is TGTGCCAGCAGCTCCGACCCGGTCTCTGGAAACACCATATATTTT.

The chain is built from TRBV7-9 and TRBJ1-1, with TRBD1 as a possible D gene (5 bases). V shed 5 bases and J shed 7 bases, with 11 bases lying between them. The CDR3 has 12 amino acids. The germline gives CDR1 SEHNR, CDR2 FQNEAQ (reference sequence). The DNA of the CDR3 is TGTGCCAGCAGCGGTGGGACGGTTGAAGCTTTCTTT. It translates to CASSGGTVEAFF.

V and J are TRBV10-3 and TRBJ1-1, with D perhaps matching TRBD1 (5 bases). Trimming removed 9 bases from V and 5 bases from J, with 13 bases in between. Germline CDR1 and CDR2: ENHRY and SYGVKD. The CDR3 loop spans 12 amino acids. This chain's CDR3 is CAISRAGTEAFF. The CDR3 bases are TGTGCCATTTCCAGGGCTGGGACTGAAGCTTTCTTT.

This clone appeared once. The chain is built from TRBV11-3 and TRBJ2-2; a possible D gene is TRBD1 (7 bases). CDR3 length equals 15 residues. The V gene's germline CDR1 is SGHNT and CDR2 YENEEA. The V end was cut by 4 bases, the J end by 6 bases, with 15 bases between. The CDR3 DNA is TGTGCCAGCAGCTCTGACAGGGTAGCGGCCGGGGAGCTGTTTTTT. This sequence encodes CASSSDRVAAGELFF.

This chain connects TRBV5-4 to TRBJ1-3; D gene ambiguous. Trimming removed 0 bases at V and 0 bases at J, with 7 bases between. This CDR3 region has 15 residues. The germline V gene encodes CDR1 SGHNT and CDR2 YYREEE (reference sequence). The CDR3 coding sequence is TGTGCCAGCAGCTTGGAGACGGGCTCTGGAAACACCATATATTTT. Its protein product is CASSLETGSGNTIYF.

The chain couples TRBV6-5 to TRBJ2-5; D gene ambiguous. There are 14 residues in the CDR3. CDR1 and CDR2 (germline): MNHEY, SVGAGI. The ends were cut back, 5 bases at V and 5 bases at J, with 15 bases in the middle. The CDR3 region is CASSPDPRTETQYF. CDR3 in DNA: TGTGCCAGCAGTCCCGACCCACGCACGGAGACCCAGTACTTC.

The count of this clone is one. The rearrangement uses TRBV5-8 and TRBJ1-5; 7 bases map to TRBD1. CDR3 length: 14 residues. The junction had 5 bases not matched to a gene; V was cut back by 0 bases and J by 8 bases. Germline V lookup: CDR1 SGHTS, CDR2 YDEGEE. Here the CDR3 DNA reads TGTGCCAGCAGCTTGGGACAGGGTGAAAAGCCCCAGCATTTT. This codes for CASSLGQGEKPQHF.

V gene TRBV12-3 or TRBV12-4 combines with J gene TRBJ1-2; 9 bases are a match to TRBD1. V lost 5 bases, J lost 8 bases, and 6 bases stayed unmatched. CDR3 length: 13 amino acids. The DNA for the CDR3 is TGTGCCAGCAGTATGGGACAGGGTAGGGGCTACACCTTC. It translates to CASSMGQGRGYTF.

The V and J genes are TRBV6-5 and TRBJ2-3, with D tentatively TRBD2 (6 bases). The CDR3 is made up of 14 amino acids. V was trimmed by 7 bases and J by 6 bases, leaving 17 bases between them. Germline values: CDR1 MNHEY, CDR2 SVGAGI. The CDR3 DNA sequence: TGTGCCAGCATGACGGGGGAATCGTCCGATACGCAGTATTTT. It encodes CASMTGESSDTQYF.

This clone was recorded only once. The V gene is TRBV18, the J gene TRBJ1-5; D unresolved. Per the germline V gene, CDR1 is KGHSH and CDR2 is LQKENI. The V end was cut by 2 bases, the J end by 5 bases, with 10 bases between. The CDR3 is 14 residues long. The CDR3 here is CASSPNQMDQPQHF. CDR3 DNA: TGTGCCAGCTCACCAAACCAAATGGATCAGCCCCAGCATTTT.

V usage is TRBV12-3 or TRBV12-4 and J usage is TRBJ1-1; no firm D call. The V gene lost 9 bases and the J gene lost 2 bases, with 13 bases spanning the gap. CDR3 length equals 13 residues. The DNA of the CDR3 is TGTGCCAGTATTTTGACTGTAAACACTGAAGCTTTCTTT. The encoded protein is CASILTVNTEAFF.

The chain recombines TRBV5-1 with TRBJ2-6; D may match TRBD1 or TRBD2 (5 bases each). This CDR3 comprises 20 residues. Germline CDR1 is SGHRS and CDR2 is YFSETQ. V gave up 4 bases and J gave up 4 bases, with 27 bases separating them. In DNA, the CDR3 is TGCGCCAGCAGCCCGGAGCAGGGTGAGGGACCCTATTTCGGGGCCAACGTCCTGACTTTC. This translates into CASSPEQGEGPYFGANVLTF.

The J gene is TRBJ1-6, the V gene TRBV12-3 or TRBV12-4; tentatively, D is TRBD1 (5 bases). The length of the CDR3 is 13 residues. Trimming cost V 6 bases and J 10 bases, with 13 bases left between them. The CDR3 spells CASSPGGVSPLHF. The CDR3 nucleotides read TGTGCCAGCAGCCCGGGGGGGGTGTCACCCCTCCACTTT.

The CDR3 region is CASTGLGRGHGYTF. In DNA form, the CDR3 reads TGTGCCAGCACCGGGCTGGGTAGGGGCCATGGCTACACCTTC. The genes are TRBV3-1 (or the pseudogene TRBV3-2) and TRBJ1-2, with D tentatively TRBD1 (5 bases). Trimming pared 7 bases from V and 6 bases from J, leaving 18 bases between. Looked up from germline, CDR1 is LGHDT and CDR2 is YNNKEL (reference sequence). The CDR3 is 14 residues long.

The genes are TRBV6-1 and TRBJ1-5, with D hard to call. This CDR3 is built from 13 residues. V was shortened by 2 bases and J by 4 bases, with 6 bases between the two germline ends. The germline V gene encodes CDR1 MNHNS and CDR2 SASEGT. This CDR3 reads CASSESRNQPQHF. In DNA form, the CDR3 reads TGTGCCAGCAGTGAATCACGGAATCAGCCCCAGCATTTT.

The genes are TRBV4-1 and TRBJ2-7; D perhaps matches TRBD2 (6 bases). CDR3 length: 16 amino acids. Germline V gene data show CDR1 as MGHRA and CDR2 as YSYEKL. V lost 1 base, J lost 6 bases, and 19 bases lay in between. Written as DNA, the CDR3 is TGCGCCAGCAGCCAAGGTGTGGAGGGTGCCCGCTCCGAGCAGTACTTC. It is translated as CASSQGVEGARSEQYF.

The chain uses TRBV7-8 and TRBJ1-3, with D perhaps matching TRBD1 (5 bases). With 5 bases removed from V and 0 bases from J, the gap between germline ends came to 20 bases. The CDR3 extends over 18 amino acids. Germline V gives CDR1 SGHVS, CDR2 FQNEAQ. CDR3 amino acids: CASSPRRDPSPSGNTIYF. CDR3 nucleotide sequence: TGTGCCAGCAGCCCTCGCCGGGACCCCAGCCCCTCTGGAAACACCATATATTTT.

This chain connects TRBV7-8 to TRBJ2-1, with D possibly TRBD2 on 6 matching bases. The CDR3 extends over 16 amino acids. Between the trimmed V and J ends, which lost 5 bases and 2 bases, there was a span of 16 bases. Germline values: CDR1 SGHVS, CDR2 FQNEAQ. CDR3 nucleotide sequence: TGTGCCAGCAGCCCCCGGCGGGGAACAACCTACAATGAGCAGTTCTTC. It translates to CASSPRRGTTYNEQFF.